Listed here are 20 T cell receptor beta chains from one sample, sequenced in a study of T cell responses to AZD1222 COVID-19 vaccine. Some clones are missing from TCRdb's copy, which holds only in-frame ones; the method was immunoSEQ multiplex PCR. The sample lists roughly 97,000 clones, around nine tenths occurring once. Here the sequenced sample was peripheral blood, taken 28 days after the second dose of the MenACWY control vaccine. The origin of the receptors is an adult who received the MenACWY meningococcal vaccine as a control.

The chain has TRBV6-5 and TRBJ1-1; D perhaps matches TRBD1 (6 bases). CDR3 length equals 13 residues. Between the trimmed V and J ends, which lost 5 bases and 5 bases, there was a span of 12 bases. In germline, CDR1 is MNHEY, CDR2 SVGAGI. The CDR3 DNA sequence: TGTGCCAGCAGTACAACAGGGAAAACTGAAGCTTTCTTT. This sequence encodes CASSTTGKTEAFF.

The chain couples TRBV6-5 to TRBJ2-5; the D gene could be TRBD1 or TRBD2 (6 bases each). Germline V gene sequence: CDR1 MNHEY, CDR2 SVGAGI. With 7 bases removed from V and 2 bases from J, the gap between germline ends came to 17 bases. The CDR3 loop spans 15 amino acids. The DNA for the CDR3 is TGTGCCAGCACCTCGGGGGCAGGTGGGCAAGAGACCCAGTACTTC. It encodes CASTSGAGGQETQYF.

This chain joins TRBV28 and TRBJ1-3; 8 bases match TRBD1. CDR3 length: 13 residues. Per the germline V gene, CDR1 is MDHEN and CDR2 is SYDVKM. V lost 5 bases, J lost 8 bases, and 5 bases stayed unmatched. This CDR3 is CASSRQGIYTIYF. The DNA for the CDR3 is TGTGCCAGCAGTCGACAGGGGATTTACACCATATATTTT.

The chain links TRBV6-2 or TRBV6-3 to TRBJ2-1; 7 positions agree with TRBD1. V was pared by 0 bases and J by 4 bases, with 15 bases of the junction left unmatched. Germline values: CDR1 MNHEY, CDR2 SVGEGT. The CDR3 covers 19 residues. The CDR3 coding sequence is TGTGCCAGCAGTTACTCCATCCTACAGGGGTGGGCCCGGTACAATGAGCAGTTCTTC. This encodes CASSYSILQGWARYNEQFF.

The chain carries TRBV4-1 and TRBJ1-4; 9 positions match TRBD1. The ends lost 2 bases at V and 2 bases at J; junction bases unmatched: 6. This CDR3 has 17 amino acids. The germline V gene has CDR1 MGHRA and CDR2 YSYEKL. The CDR3 reads CASSQPGQGITNEKLFF. The CDR3 DNA reads as TGCGCCAGCAGCCAACCGGGACAGGGTATTACTAATGAAAAACTGTTTTTT.

The CDR3 protein is CATQTSGADTGELFF. CDR3 DNA sequence: TGTGCCACCCAGACTAGCGGGGCAGACACCGGGGAGCTGTTTTTT. V is TRBV2 and J is TRBJ2-2, with 11 bases matching TRBD2. Germline V gene data show CDR1 as SNHLY and CDR2 as FYNNEI. The CDR3 loop spans 15 amino acids. Trimming removed 10 bases from V and 3 bases from J; junction bases left unmatched: 7.

V gene TRBV9 combines with J gene TRBJ2-3; perhaps TRBD1 as D (6 bases). This CDR3 comprises 17 residues. The V and J ends lost 0 bases and 3 bases respectively, with 17 bases between them. Germline CDR1 reads SGDLS; CDR2 reads YYNGEE. CDR3 sequence reads: CASSVAVPGEETDTQYF. The CDR3 DNA follows: TGTGCCAGCAGCGTAGCTGTCCCAGGGGAAGAAACAGATACGCAGTATTTT.

The chain has TRBV6-5 and TRBJ2-5, with TRBD1 matching over 10 bases. The CDR3 totals 15 residues. Trimming took 6 bases from V and 5 from J; bases not matched to a gene: 9. The germline gives CDR1 MNHEY, CDR2 SVGAGI. CDR3 amino acids: CASRRDRGHVETQYF. CDR3 DNA sequence: TGTGCCAGCAGGCGTGACAGGGGGCACGTGGAGACCCAGTACTTC.

This chain uses TRBV28 with TRBJ2-1; no firm D call. The CDR3 spans 12 residues. Trimming shortened V by 3 bases and J by 4 bases, and 4 bases separated the two germline ends. Germline V lookup: CDR1 MDHEN, CDR2 SYDVKM. The CDR3 DNA reads TGTGCCAGCAGTTTGGGGTACAATGAGCAGTTCTTC. It codes for CASSLGYNEQFF.

The CDR3 region is CASSEQGEGSPLHF. DNA for the CDR3: TGTGCCAGCAGTGAACAGGGAGAGGGTTCACCCCTCCACTTT. The chain carries TRBV2 and TRBJ1-6; perhaps TRBD1 as D (5 bases). The CDR3 has 14 amino acids. V was shortened by 2 bases and J by 9 bases, with 11 bases between the two germline ends. The germline gives CDR1 SNHLY, CDR2 FYNNEI. Full variable domain (rest looked up from reference TRBV2 and TRBJ1-6): EPEVTQTPSHQVTQMGQEVILRCVPISNHLYFYWYRQILGQKVEFLVSFYNNEISEKSEIFDDQFSVERPDGSNFTLKIRSTKLEDSAMYFCASSEQGEGSPLHFGNGTRLTVT.

J is TRBJ1-2 and V is TRBV5-6; the match to TRBD1 covers 9 bases. The length of the CDR3 is 15 residues. Unmatched junction bases numbered 4, after V lost 0 bases and J lost 4 bases. Germline CDR1 reads SGHDT; CDR2 reads YYEEEE. This CDR3 reads CASSLGDRAFYGYTF. DNA for the CDR3: TGTGCCAGCAGCTTGGGGGACAGGGCCTTCTATGGCTACACCTTC.

V gene TRBV6-5 combines with J gene TRBJ1-3; weak D call: TRBD1 (5 bases). The V and J ends lost 0 bases and 2 bases respectively, with 8 bases between them. Germline CDR1 MNHEY, CDR2 SVGAGI. The CDR3 runs to 15 residues. This chain's CDR3 is CASSYSRAAGNTIYF. The CDR3 bases are TGTGCCAGCAGTTACTCCAGGGCGGCTGGAAACACCATATATTTT.

The rearrangement uses TRBV27 and TRBJ2-3; TRBD2 aligns across 10 bases. The CDR3 loop spans 15 amino acids. The junction had 8 bases not matched to a gene; V was cut back by 5 bases and J by 6 bases. CDR1 is MNHEY and CDR2 is SMNVEV in the germline V gene (reference sequence). In nucleotides, the CDR3 is TGTGCCAGCAGTCCCGGGACTAGCGCTTGGGATACGCAGTATTTT. As protein: CASSPGTSAWDTQYF.

V usage is TRBV18 and J usage is TRBJ2-3, with D possibly called TRBD1 or TRBD2 (5 bases each). The germline V gene has CDR1 KGHSH and CDR2 LQKENI. CDR3 length: 16 residues. The germline V and J ends were trimmed by 0 bases and 2 bases, with 12 bases remaining between them. The CDR3 DNA reads as TGTGCCAGCTCACCACCGGGACGGGCTTACACAGATACGCAGTATTTT. It specifies CASSPPGRAYTDTQYF.

The chain recombines TRBV4-3 with TRBJ1-4, with D uncertain. CDR1 and CDR2 from the germline V gene are LGHNA and YSLEER. The ends were cut back, 0 bases at V and 8 bases at J, with 16 bases in the middle. This CDR3 has 16 residues. CDR3 nucleotide sequence: TGCGCCAGCAGCCAAGATAGGGTAGAGGGAAGGGAAAAACTGTTTTTT. Translated: CASSQDRVEGREKLFF.

This clone was seen more than once but under ten times. This chain connects TRBV7-9 to TRBJ2-1; D unresolved. The ends were cut back, 1 base at V and 7 bases at J, with 5 bases in the middle. Per the germline V gene, CDR1 is SEHNR and CDR2 is FQNEAQ (reference sequence). This CDR3 spans 12 amino acids. The CDR3 reads CASSLGINEQFF. As DNA, the CDR3 is TGTGCCAGCAGCTTAGGCATAAATGAGCAGTTCTTC.

The V gene is TRBV2, the J gene TRBJ2-7, with 7 bases lining up with TRBD2. Per the germline V gene, CDR1 is SNHLY and CDR2 is FYNNEI. The CDR3 spans 14 residues. With V trimmed by 9 bases and J by 3 bases, 11 bases remained unmatched. The CDR3 region is CASLGRGDLYEQYF. The CDR3 DNA reads as TGTGCCAGTCTCGGTCGGGGGGACCTCTACGAGCAGTACTTC.

This rearrangement joins TRBV7-2 to TRBJ2-5; the match to TRBD2 covers 10 bases. The V gene end was trimmed by 3 bases and the J gene end by 11 bases; junction bases not matched to a gene: 6. Germline CDR1 is SGHTA and CDR2 is FQGNSA. The CDR3 is 13 residues long. CDR3 bases: TGTGCCAGCAGCTTTAGCGGGGGGCCGGAACAGTACTTC. Protein product: CASSFSGGPEQYF. The whole variable domain, filled in from reference TRBV7-2 and TRBJ2-5, reads GAGVSQSPSNKVTEKGKDVELRCDPISGHTALYWYRQSLGQGLEFLIYFQGNSAPDKSGLPSDRFSAERTGGSVSTLTIQRTQQEDSAVYLCASSFSGGPEQYFGPGTRLLVL.

The chain combines TRBV7-8 with TRBJ2-7, with TRBD2 matching 11 bases. The CDR3 consists of 17 residues. Trimming took 2 bases from V and 6 from J; bases not matched to a gene: 12. The germline CDR1 and CDR2 sequences are SGHVS and FQNEAQ. The CDR3 spells CASSLLVSGGVNGEQYF. The CDR3 DNA is TGTGCCAGCAGCTTATTAGTTAGCGGGGGGGTAAATGGCGAGCAGTACTTC.

This chain links TRBV6-5 with TRBJ1-5; weak D call: TRBD1 (5 bases). V was trimmed by 6 bases and J by 5 bases, leaving 17 bases between them. CDR1 MNHEY and CDR2 SVGAGI come from the germline V gene. The CDR3 is 15 residues long. CDR3 sequence reads: CASSPRWDGYQPQHF. In DNA, the CDR3 is TGTGCCAGCAGCCCCCGGTGGGACGGGTATCAGCCCCAGCATTTT.